These 17 T cell receptor beta chains came from one sample sequenced in a study of a mutant IDH1 vaccine in newly diagnosed glioma. Method: immunoSEQ multiplex PCR; TCRdb's copy keeps in-frame clones and lacks some. The sample shows tens of thousands of clones, around 82% of them seen only once. For these receptors, no antigen is known. Sample time point: week 35, safety follow-up. Each vaccine dose was 300 ug of mutant IDH1 20-mer peptide, with topical imiquimod. The source material was PBMCs, sampled from a glioma patient whose treatment included an IDH1 peptide vaccine. These receptors were obtained from a man aged 18 to 30 with glioma.

The chain employs TRBV4-3 and TRBJ1-5; a possible D gene is TRBD1 (5 bases). Germline V gives CDR1 LGHNA, CDR2 YSLEER. The V gene lost 0 bases and the J gene lost 12 bases, with 12 bases spanning the gap. The length of the CDR3 is 13 residues. The CDR3 spells CASSQDGGLNQHF. The CDR3 nucleotides read TGCGCCAGCAGCCAAGATGGGGGACTTAACCAGCATTTT.

V and J are TRBV7-6 and TRBJ1-1, with D possibly matching TRBD1 (6 bases). The germline gives CDR1 SGHVS, CDR2 FNYEAQ. Deletions cut 0 bases from V and 3 bases from J, with 11 bases between. This CDR3 contains 15 residues. The CDR3 reads CASSLATGFDTEAFF. DNA of the CDR3: TGTGCCAGCAGCTTAGCCACAGGGTTCGACACTGAAGCTTTCTTT. Filled out from reference TRBV7-6 and TRBJ1-1, the complete variable domain reads GAGVSQSPRYKVTKRGQDVALRCDPISGHVSLYWYRQALGQGPEFLTYFNYEAQQDKSGLPNDRFSAERPEGSISTLTIQRTEQRDSAMYRCASSLATGFDTEAFFGQGTRLTVV.

The genes are TRBV18 and TRBJ2-6, with D possibly matching TRBD2 (5 bases). The V end lost 0 bases, the J end lost 12 bases, and 12 bases lay between the germline ends. The CDR3 sequence is 14 residues long. Germline loops: CDR1 KGHSH, CDR2 LQKENI. In nucleotides, the CDR3 is TGTGCCAGCTCACCACCCGAGGGTCCTCCCGTCCTGACTTTC. Encoded protein: CASSPPEGPPVLTF. Full variable domain (missing parts from reference TRBV18 and TRBJ2-6): NAGVMQNPRHLVRRRGQEARLRCSPMKGHSHVYWYRQLPEEGLKFMVYLQKENIIDESGMPKERFSAEFPKEGPSILRIQQVVRGDSAAYFCASSPPEGPPVLTFGAGSRLTVL.

The V and J genes are TRBV11-2 and TRBJ2-5; D gene unclear. CDR1 is SGHAT and CDR2 is FQNNGV in the germline V gene. V was shortened by 4 bases and J by 5 bases, with 8 bases between the two germline ends. CDR3 length equals 12 residues. This CDR3 is CASSYARETQYF. CDR3 in DNA: TGTGCCAGCAGCTACGCAAGGGAGACCCAGTACTTC. Full variable domain (rest looked up from reference TRBV11-2 and TRBJ2-5): EAGVAQSPRYKIIEKRQSVAFWCNPISGHATLYWYQQILGQGPKLLIQFQNNGVVDDSQLPKDRFSAERLKGVDSTLKIQPAKLEDSAVYLCASSYARETQYFGPGTRLLVL.

The chain carries TRBV2 and TRBJ2-7, with D perhaps assigned TRBD1 or TRBD2 (6 bases each). Germline loops: CDR1 SNHLY, CDR2 FYNNEI. CDR3 length: 14 amino acids. Trimming took 8 bases from V and 1 from J, leaving 15 bases between them. The DNA of the CDR3 is TGTGCCAGCGGGGGGACATCAAATTCCTACGAGCAGTACTTC. It codes for CASGGTSNSYEQYF.

The CDR3 reads CASRYREGDTEAFF. The CDR3, as DNA: TGTGCCAGCAGGTACAGGGAAGGGGACACTGAAGCTTTCTTT. The V call is TRBV2, the J call TRBJ1-1, with D tentatively TRBD1 (6 bases). Germline V gives CDR1 SNHLY, CDR2 FYNNEI. The CDR3 extends over 14 amino acids. Trimming took off 6 bases at V and 3 bases at J, with 14 bases between the two ends.

V usage is TRBV6-1 and J usage is TRBJ1-1, with D hard to call. CDR3 size: 15 residues. The V gene lost 5 bases and the J gene lost 3 bases, with 16 bases spanning the gap. Germline lookup yields CDR1 MNHNS and CDR2 SASEGT. CDR3 sequence: CASSPSPDGYTEAFF. As DNA, the CDR3 is TGTGCCAGCAGTCCCTCGCCGGACGGATACACTGAAGCTTTCTTT.

This CDR3 is CAWSGIIGRGVGYEQYF. Written as DNA, the CDR3 is TGTGCCTGGAGTGGAATCATTGGTAGGGGAGTAGGGTACGAGCAGTACTTC. This sequence joins TRBV30 and TRBJ2-7, with D perhaps TRBD1 or TRBD2 (5 bases each). V lost 1 base and J 4 bases, leaving 23 bases between the germline ends. Per the germline V gene, CDR1 is GTSNPN and CDR2 is SVGIG (reference sequence). CDR3 size: 17 residues. Based on the CDR3 plus reference TRBV30 and TRBJ2-7, the full variable domain is SQTIHQWPATLVQPVGSPLSLECTVEGTSNPNLYWYRQAAGRGLQLLFYSVGIGQISSEVPQNLSASRPQDRQFILSSKKLLLSDSGFYLCAWSGIIGRGVGYEQYFGPGTRLTVT.

In this sample, this clone turned up once. The V call is TRBV5-1, the J call TRBJ2-4; perhaps TRBD1 as D (6 bases). The CDR3 length is 14 residues. The germline gives CDR1 SGHRS, CDR2 YFSETQ. V lost 4 bases, J lost 7 bases, and 15 bases lay in between. The CDR3 sequence: CASSPEGVVNIQYF. For the CDR3, the DNA is TGCGCCAGCAGCCCAGAGGGGGTAGTGAACATTCAGTACTTC.

The chain joins TRBV7-8 to TRBJ1-5; D unclear. V lost 7 bases, J lost 4 bases, and 23 bases lay in between. The CDR3 runs to 17 residues. Germline CDR1 and CDR2: SGHVS and FQNEAQ. CDR3: CASTRSRREGLNQPQHF. DNA of the CDR3: TGTGCCAGCACCCGTTCGAGAAGGGAGGGTTTAAATCAGCCCCAGCATTTT.

The chain carries TRBV5-4 and TRBJ2-3; D possibly corresponds to TRBD1 (7 bases). Germline CDR1 is SGHNT and CDR2 is YYREEE (reference sequence). The CDR3 totals 20 residues. V lost 3 bases, J lost 0 bases, and 26 bases lay in between. The CDR3 nucleotides are TGTGCCAGCAGCTCCCCCCTGGGGGGACAGACTTCCTCTAGCACAGATACGCAGTATTTT. It encodes CASSSPLGGQTSSSTDTQYF.

In its sample, this clone was seen once. The rearrangement uses TRBV5-1 and TRBJ2-7; D not resolved. From germline, CDR1 is SGHRS and CDR2 YFSETQ. This CDR3 region has 12 residues. V gave up 5 bases and J gave up 3 bases, with 9 bases separating them. The DNA of the CDR3 is TGCGCCAGCAGAATCTCCGTCTACGAGCAGTACTTC. Translated: CASRISVYEQYF.

The CDR3 loop is CASRGTNRDYTEAFF. DNA of the CDR3: TGTGCCAGCAGGGGAACGAACAGGGACTACACTGAAGCTTTCTTT. The rearrangement uses TRBV6-1 and TRBJ1-1, with D possibly TRBD1 on 6 matching bases. This CDR3 has 15 amino acids. Trimming removed 6 bases at V and 3 bases at J, with 17 bases between. Germline assignment: CDR1 MNHNS and CDR2 SASEGT.

V is TRBV5-8 and J is TRBJ1-1; TRBD1 might be the D (5 bases). Trimming took 1 base from V and 1 from J, leaving 5 bases between them. The V gene's germline CDR1 is SGHTS and CDR2 YDEGEE. CDR3 length: 13 residues. The CDR3: CASSLTGNTEAFF. The CDR3 DNA is TGTGCCAGCAGCTTGACAGGGAACACTGAAGCTTTCTTT. Full variable domain (remainder filled in from reference TRBV5-8 and TRBJ1-1): EAGVTQSPTHLIKTRGQQATLRCSPISGHTSVYWYQQALGLGLQFLLWYDEGEERNRGNFPPRFSGRQFPNYSSELNVNALELEDSALYLCASSLTGNTEAFFGQGTRLTVV.

DNA of the CDR3: TGTGCCAGCAGTAGTACAGCTAACTATGGCTACACCTTC. Translation gives CASSSTANYGYTF. The chain recombines TRBV6-6 with TRBJ1-2; D is ambiguous. The V end lost 5 bases, the J end lost 0 bases, and 7 bases lay between the germline ends. Germline V CDR1 and CDR2: MNHNY, SVGAGI (reference sequence). The CDR3 length is 13 residues.

Concerning this clone itself: The germline gene is not matched at one end of the junction; a read error may be the cause. This chain connects TRBV6-5 to TRBJ1-2, with 9 bases fitting TRBD1. This CDR3 region has 16 residues. Germline-derived CDR1 and CDR2 are MNHEY and SVGAGI. DNA for the CDR3: TGTGCCAGCAGCTACTCGCGGACAGGGGTGTCTGGTGGCTACACCTTC. Protein product: CASSYSRTGVSGGYTF.

This clone was seen a single time. The gene calls are TRBV10-2 and TRBJ2-7; D is uncertain. Germline CDR1 WSHSY, CDR2 SAAADI. The germline V and J ends were trimmed by 1 base and 3 bases, with 16 bases remaining between them. The CDR3 covers 16 residues. As DNA, the CDR3 is TGCGCCAGCAGTGAGTATTCGGAGTTGGGGTTCTACGAGCAGTACTTC. This encodes CASSEYSELGFYEQYF.